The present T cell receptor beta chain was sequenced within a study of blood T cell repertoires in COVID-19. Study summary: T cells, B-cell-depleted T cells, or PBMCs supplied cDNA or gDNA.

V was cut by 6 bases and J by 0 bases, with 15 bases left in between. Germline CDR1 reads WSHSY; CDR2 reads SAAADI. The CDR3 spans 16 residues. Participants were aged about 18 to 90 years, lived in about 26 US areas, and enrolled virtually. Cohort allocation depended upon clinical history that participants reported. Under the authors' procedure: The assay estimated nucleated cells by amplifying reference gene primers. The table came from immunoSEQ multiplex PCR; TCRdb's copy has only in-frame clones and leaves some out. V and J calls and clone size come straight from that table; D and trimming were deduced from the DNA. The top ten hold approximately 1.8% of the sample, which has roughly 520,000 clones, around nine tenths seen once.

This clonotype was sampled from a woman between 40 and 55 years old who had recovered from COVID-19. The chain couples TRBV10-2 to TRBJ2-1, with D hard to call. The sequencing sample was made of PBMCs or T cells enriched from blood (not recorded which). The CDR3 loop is CASRDFEAVSYNEQFF. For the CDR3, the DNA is TGCGCCAGCAGAGACTTCGAAGCAGTCTCCTACAATGAGCAGTTCTTC.